The text below deals with one T cell receptor beta chain. Its antigen specificity is not known. Base qualities are not recorded, but no much larger clone differs from it by a single base. The germline V gene supplies CDR1 SGHTA and CDR2 FQGNSA. The junction carries 13 bases between V and J, which are trimmed by 5 bases and 6 bases respectively. There are 14 amino acids in the CDR3, from cysteine to phenylalanine inclusive. Only the CDR3 DNA stays, 42 bases, in frame from base 1. What the time point label conveys for this sample: week 35, safety follow-up. Each vaccine dose, consisting of 300 ug of a 20-mer mutant IDH1 peptide in Montanide, was administered subcutaneously with topical imiquimod. Across visits V03 through V10, patients got a total of eight vaccinations, given in weeks 1, 3, 5, 7, 11, 15, 19 and 23. The donors had newly diagnosed IDH1-mutant astrocytomas of WHO grade 3 or 4 that showed loss of nuclear ATRX. The samples were drawn from NOA16, a multicentre, single-arm, open-label phase I trial in Germany that tested a mutant IDH1 peptide vaccine in humans for the first time. The DNeasy Blood and Tissue Kit was used to extract genomic DNA from EDTA blood for TCRB sequencing.

These data originate in a study of a mutant IDH1 vaccine in newly diagnosed glioma (dated by TCRdb to the early 2020s). Background for the entire study: In the chemotherapy-containing groups, vaccination started alongside temozolomide cycles, whereas in patients who had radiotherapy alone it started 4-6 weeks after radiotherapy. Of the approximately 33 treated patients, approximately 62% were male and approximately 40% were female, and the mean age was 40.4 years. Before enrollment, patients had received standard therapy of radiotherapy alone, temozolomide alone, or radiochemotherapy with temozolomide; most received the combination. The week-35 safety follow-up took place at visit V12, and the week-47 end of study took place at visit V13. Peripheral blood was collected at six visits: V03 (baseline), V05, V07, V10, V12 and V13. For exploratory analyses, longitudinal TCRB deep sequencing was carried out in more than 20 treated patients wherever samples were available.

The full study reports these points: The authors stated that sample limitations prevented analyses of patient blood samples from being reproduced. Vaccine-induced immune responses across multiple MHC alleles were detected in approximately 94% of patients. No apparent relationship was observed between pseudoprogression and alterations in the top peripheral T cell clonotypes detected by TCRB sequencing. Availability determined which PBMC samples were chosen for TCRB deep sequencing.

Libraries were constructed by the immunoSEQ multiplex PCR assay. Rearranged TCR beta chain sequences were amplified with the hsTCRB Kit following the manufacturer's protocol. Sequencing of TCRB libraries was carried out on an Illumina MiSeq. The paper's processing steps were these. The kit vendor's proprietary platform handled demultiplexing, trimming and gene mapping. What TCRdb holds here is the immuneACCESS table cut down to in-frame rearrangements. Part of the clones is not present; checked against another copy, under half of the missing clones reflect an unresolved V gene, and the others are unexplained. D and trimming come from the DNA, and the V and J calls and clone size come from that table. The sample contains approximately 60,000 clones, 74% of them found a single time. The ten largest clones add up to roughly 4.3% of the sample.

The TCR originated in a man aged 50 or older with glioma. Recombination linked TRBV7-2 to TRBJ1-4, and the D gene may be TRBD1, 6 bases matching. This sample comprised PBMCs, obtained from a glioma patient whose treatment included an IDH1 peptide vaccine. The CDR3 has the sequence CASSLGPGDEKLFF. At the DNA level, the sequence is TGTGCCAGCAGCCTGGGACCAGGGGATGAAAAACTGTTTTTT.